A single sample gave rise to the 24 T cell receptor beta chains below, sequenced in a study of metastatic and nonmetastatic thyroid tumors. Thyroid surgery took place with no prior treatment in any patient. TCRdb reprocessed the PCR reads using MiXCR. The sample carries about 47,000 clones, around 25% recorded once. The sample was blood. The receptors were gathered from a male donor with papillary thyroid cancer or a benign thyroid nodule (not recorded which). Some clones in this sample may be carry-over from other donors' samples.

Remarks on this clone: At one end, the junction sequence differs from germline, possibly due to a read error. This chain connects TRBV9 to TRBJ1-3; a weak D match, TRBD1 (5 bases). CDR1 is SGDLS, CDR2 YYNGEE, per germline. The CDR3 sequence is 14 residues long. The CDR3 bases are TGTGTCAGCAGCCCGGGGGGTGCTGTAAACACCATATATTTT. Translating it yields CVSSPGGAVNTIYF.

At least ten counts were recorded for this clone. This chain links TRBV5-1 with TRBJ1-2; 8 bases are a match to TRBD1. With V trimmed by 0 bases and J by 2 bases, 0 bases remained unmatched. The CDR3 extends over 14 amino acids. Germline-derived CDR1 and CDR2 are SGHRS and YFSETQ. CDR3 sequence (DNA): TGCGCCAGCAGCTTGGGACAGGGGAACTATGGCTACACCTTC. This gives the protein CASSLGQGNYGYTF.

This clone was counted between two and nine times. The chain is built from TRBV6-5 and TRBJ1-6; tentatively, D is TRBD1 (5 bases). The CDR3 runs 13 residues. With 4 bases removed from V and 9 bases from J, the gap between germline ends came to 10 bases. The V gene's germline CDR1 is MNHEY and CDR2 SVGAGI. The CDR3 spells CASSSSRVSPLHF. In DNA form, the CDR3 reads TGTGCCAGCAGTTCGTCCAGGGTTTCACCCCTCCACTTT.

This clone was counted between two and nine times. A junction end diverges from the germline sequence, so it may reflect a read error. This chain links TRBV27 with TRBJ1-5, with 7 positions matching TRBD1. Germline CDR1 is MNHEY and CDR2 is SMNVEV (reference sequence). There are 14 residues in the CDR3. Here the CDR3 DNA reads TGTGCCAGTAGTTCCGTAGGGGGCGGGCAGCCCCAGCATTTT. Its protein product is CASSSVGGGQPQHF.

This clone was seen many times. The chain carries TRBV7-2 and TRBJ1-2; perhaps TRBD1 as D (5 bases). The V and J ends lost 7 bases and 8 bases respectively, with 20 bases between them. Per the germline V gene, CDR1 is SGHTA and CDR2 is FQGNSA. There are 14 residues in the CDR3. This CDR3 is CASTLGGGLGGYTF. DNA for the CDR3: TGTGCCAGCACCCTCGGGGGGGGTCTCGGCGGCTACACCTTC.

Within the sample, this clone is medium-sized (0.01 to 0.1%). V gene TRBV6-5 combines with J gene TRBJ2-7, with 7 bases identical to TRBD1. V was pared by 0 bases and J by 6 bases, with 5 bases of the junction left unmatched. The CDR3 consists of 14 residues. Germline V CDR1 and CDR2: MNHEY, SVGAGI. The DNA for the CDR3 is TGTGCCAGCAGTTACTCGGACAGGATGTCCGAGCAGTACTTC. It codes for CASSYSDRMSEQYF.

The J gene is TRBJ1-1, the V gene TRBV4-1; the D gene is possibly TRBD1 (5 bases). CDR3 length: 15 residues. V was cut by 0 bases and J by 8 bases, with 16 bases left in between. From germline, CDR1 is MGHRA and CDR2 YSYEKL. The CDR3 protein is CASSQDQQVRLEAFF. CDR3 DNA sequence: TGCGCCAGCAGCCAAGATCAACAGGTGAGACTCGAAGCTTTCTTT.

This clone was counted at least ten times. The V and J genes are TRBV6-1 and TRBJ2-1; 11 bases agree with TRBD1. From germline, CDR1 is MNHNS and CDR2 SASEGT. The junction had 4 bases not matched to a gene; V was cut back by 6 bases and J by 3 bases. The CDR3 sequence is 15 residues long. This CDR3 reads CASSWTGGDYNEQFF. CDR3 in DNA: TGTGCCAGCAGCTGGACAGGGGGCGACTACAATGAGCAGTTCTTC.

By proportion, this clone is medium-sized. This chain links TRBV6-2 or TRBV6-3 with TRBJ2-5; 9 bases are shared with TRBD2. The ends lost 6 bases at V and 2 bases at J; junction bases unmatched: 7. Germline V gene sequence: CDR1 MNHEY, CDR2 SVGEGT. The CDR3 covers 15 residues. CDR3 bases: TGTGCCAGCAGCTTCGGCGGGAGGGAGCAAGAGACCCAGTACTTC. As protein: CASSFGGREQETQYF.

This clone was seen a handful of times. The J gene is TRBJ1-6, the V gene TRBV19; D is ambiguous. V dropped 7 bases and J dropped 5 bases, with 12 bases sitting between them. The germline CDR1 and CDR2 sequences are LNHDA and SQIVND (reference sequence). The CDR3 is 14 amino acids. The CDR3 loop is CASTRTLDNSPLHF. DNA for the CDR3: TGTGCCAGTACCAGGACGTTGGATAATTCACCCCTCCACTTT. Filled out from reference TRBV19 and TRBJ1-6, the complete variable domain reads DGGITQSPKYLFRKEGQNVTLSCEQNLNHDAMYWYRQDPGQGLRLIYYSQIVNDFQKGDIAEGYSVSREKKESFPLTVTSAQKNPTAFYLCASTRTLDNSPLHFGNGTRLTVT.

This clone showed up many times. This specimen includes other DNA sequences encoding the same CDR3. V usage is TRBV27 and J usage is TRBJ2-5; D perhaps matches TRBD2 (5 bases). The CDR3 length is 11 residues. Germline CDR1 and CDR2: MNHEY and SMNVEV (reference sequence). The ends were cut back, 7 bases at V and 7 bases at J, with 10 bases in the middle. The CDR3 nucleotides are TGTGCCAGCACCCGAGGAGGGACCCAGTACTTC. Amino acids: CASTRGGTQYF.

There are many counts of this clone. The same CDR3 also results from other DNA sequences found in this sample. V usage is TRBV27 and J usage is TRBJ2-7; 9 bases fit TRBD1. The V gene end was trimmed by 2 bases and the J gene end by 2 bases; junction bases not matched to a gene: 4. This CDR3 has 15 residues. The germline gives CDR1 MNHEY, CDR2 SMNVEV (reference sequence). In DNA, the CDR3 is TGTGCCAGCAGTTTAACGGGACAGGGCGCCTACGAGCAGTACTTC. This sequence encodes CASSLTGQGAYEQYF.

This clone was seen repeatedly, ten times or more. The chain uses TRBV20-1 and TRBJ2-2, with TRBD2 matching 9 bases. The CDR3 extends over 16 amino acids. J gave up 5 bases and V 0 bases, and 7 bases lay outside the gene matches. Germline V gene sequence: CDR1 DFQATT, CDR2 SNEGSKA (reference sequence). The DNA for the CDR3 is TGCAGTGCTAGAGATGGAAGCGGGAGGTATACCGGGGAGCTGTTTTTT. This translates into CSARDGSGRYTGELFF.

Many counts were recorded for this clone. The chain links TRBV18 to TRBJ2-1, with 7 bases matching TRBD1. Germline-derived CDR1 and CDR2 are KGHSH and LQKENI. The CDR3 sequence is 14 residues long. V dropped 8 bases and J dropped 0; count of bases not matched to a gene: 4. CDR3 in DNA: TGTGCCAGCACCCGACAGGGCTCCTACAATGAGCAGTTCTTC. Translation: CASTRQGSYNEQFF.

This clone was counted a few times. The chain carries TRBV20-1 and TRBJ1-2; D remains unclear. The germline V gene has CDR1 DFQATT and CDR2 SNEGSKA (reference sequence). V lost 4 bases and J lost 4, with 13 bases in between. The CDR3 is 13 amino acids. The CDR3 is CSAKPGVGYGYTF. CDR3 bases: TGCAGTGCTAAGCCGGGCGTGGGCTATGGCTACACCTTC.

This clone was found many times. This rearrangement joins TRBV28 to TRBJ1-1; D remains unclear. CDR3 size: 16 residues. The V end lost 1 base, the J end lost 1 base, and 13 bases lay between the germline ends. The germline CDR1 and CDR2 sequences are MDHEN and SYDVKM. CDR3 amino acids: CASSLYLIWPNTEAFF. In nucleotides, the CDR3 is TGTGCCAGCAGTTTATACCTAATTTGGCCGAACACTGAAGCTTTCTTT.

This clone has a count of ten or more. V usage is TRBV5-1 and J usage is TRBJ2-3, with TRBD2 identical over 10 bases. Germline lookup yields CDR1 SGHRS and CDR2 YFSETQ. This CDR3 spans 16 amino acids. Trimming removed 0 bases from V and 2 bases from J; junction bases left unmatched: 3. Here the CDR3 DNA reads TGCGCCAGCAGCTTGGTCCTAGCGGGAGACACAGATACGCAGTATTTT. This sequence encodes CASSLVLAGDTDTQYF.

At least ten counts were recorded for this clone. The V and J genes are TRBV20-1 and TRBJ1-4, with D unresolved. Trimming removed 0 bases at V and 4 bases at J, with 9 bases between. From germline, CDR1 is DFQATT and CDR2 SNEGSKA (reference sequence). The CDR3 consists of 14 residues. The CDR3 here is CSARESSVNEKLFF. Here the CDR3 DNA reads TGCAGTGCTAGAGAAAGCAGCGTTAATGAAAAACTGTTTTTT.

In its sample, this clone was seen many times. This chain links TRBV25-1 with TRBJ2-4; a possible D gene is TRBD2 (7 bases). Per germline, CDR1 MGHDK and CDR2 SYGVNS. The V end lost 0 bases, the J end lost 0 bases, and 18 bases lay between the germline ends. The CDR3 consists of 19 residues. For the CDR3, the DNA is TGTGCCAGCAGTGAATACGACCTACAGGGAGGGGTAGCCAAAAACATTCAGTACTTC. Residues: CASSEYDLQGGVAKNIQYF.

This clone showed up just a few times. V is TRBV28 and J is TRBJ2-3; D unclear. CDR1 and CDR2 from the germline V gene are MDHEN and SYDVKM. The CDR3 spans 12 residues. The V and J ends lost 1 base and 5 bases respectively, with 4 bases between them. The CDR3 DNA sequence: TGTGCCAGCAGTTTATCTTTAGATACGCAGTATTTT. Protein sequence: CASSLSLDTQYF.

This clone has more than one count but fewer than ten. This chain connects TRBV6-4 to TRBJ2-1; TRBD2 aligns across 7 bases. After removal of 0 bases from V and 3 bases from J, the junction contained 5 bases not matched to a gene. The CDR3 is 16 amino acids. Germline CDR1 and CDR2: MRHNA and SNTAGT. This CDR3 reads CASSDSCGEGYNEQFF. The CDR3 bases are TGTGCCAGCAGTGACTCGTGCGGGGAGGGCTACAATGAGCAGTTCTTC.

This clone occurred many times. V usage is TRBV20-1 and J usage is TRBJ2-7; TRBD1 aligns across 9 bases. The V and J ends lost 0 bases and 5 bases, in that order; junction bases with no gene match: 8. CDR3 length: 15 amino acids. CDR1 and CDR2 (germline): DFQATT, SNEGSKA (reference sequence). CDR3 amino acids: CSARDPGQGFHEQYF. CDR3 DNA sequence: TGCAGTGCTAGAGATCCGGGACAGGGCTTCCACGAGCAGTACTTC.

The CDR3 reads CASSYSRPVGDCYTF. CDR3 bases: TGTGCCAGCAGTTACTCGAGGCCAGTGGGGGATTGCTACACCTTC. The rearrangement links TRBV6-2 or TRBV6-3 to TRBJ1-2, with D tentatively TRBD1 (5 bases). CDR1 is MNHEY and CDR2 is SVGEGT in the germline V gene. CDR3 length equals 15 residues. With 0 bases removed from V and 9 bases from J, the gap between germline ends came to 17 bases.

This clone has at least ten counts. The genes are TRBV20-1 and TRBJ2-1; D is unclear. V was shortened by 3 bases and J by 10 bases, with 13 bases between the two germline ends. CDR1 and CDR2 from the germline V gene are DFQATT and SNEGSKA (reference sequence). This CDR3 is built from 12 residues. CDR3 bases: TGCAGTGCTAGGGATCCTCAAGCGGAGCAGTTCTTC. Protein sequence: CSARDPQAEQFF.